This TCR beta chain was obtained from a study of OX40 agonist ivuxolimab in advanced cancers. Whole-study findings and limits: Researchers did not determine the expanded peripheral T cells' antigen specificity. Among some nonresponders, normalized T-cell clonal expansion was also low. Low clonal expansion, among the lowest seen, marked partial responders at 0.1-3.0 mg/kg.

Assay: immunoSEQ multiplex PCR; the TCRdb copy retains only in-frame clones and omits some. The sample holds more than 50,000 clones, about four fifths seen once. This CDR3 region has 16 residues. Trimming removed 5 bases from V and 0 bases from J; junction bases left unmatched: 10. Germline CDR1 LNHDA, CDR2 SQIVND (reference sequence). This clone was observed once. What it binds is unknown. This TCR was recovered from an adult with an advanced solid tumor such as melanoma, head and neck, liver or kidney cancer. V and J are TRBV19 and TRBJ2-7, with 7 bases identical to TRBD1. The sequenced sample was CD4+ or CD8+ T cells sorted from blood, obtained in a trial of the OX40 agonist ivuxolimab. CDR3 bases: TGTGCCAGTAGTCTCCTGGGACAGACGAGCTCCTACGAGCAGTACTTC. Its translation is CASSLLGQTSSYEQYF.